Sequencing of this TCR beta chain was carried out in a study of breast tumors, draining lymph nodes, adjacent tissues. Study conclusions and caveats: Tumors had less TCR diversity than lymph nodes, more than nontumor tissue.

TCRdb recomputed calls from the multiplex PCR reads with MiXCR, one row per CDR3 protein. This repertoire shows around 12,000 distinct CDR3 sequences, just over 70% found once; its top ten account for around 47%. The J segment lost 5 bases and the V segment lost 6 bases, leaving 5 bases of the junction unmatched. There are 13 residues in the CDR3. Germline V gene sequence: CDR1 KGHDR, CDR2 SFDVKD. Judged by abundance, this clonotype is medium-sized. Its specificity is not known. Input material: tumor-adjacent breast tissue. The chain uses TRBV24-1 and TRBJ2-5; 7 nucleotides agree with TRBD2. The sequence was obtained from a female donor with breast cancer. Some clones in this sample may be carry-over from other donors' samples. The CDR3 region has the DNA TGTGCCACCAGTTTAGCGGGTGGGGAGACCCAGTACTTC. Amino acid sequence: CATSLAGGETQYF.